The 22 T cell receptor beta chains in this list originate from one sample, sequenced in a study of CD8+ T cells in alopecia areata. RNA was isolated and reverse transcribed to cDNA, the sequencing template. Data came from immunoSEQ multiplex PCR; TCRdb stores just in-frame clones and leaves some out. The sample holds around 140,000 clones, 45% to 60% seen once. The sequences come from CD4+ T cells sorted from blood, collected at week 0. The receptor source for this set is a human donor with alopecia areata.

The chain joins TRBV6-5 to TRBJ2-5, with no clear D. Germline CDR1 reads MNHEY; CDR2 reads SVGAGI. The CDR3 spans 11 residues. The germline V and J ends were trimmed by 8 bases and 5 bases, with 9 bases remaining between them. CDR3 DNA: TGTGCCAGCGGCCTTCGCGAGACCCAGTACTTC. Translation gives CASGLRETQYF.

J is TRBJ2-1 and V is TRBV4-2, with 12 positions matching TRBD2. The V gene end was trimmed by 8 bases and the J gene end by 5 bases; junction bases not matched to a gene: 19. This CDR3 spans 19 amino acids. Germline CDR1 reads LGHNA; CDR2 reads YNFKEQ. CDR3 protein: CASSPPNRLAGGSHNEQFF. CDR3 coding DNA: TGTGCCAGCTCCCCCCCGAACAGGCTAGCGGGAGGGTCCCACAATGAGCAGTTCTTC.

The V call is TRBV5-1, the J call TRBJ1-1, with 8 bases identical to TRBD1. Trimming cost V 3 bases and J 2 bases; bases outside gene matches: 6. Per germline, CDR1 SGHRS and CDR2 YFSETQ. The length of the CDR3 is 15 residues. DNA for the CDR3: TGCGCCAGCAGCTCCGGACAGGGACATAACACTGAAGCTTTCTTT. Its protein product is CASSSGQGHNTEAFF.

The V call is TRBV2, the J call TRBJ1-4; D is unresolved. V lost 5 bases and J lost 7, with 26 bases in between. Germline-derived CDR1 and CDR2 are SNHLY and FYNNEI. This CDR3 is built from 18 residues. This CDR3 reads CASSSRRGRTPPGEKLFF. In DNA form, the CDR3 reads TGTGCCAGCAGTTCTAGAAGAGGGAGGACTCCTCCGGGTGAAAAACTGTTTTTT.

The chain couples TRBV5-1 to TRBJ2-2; maybe TRBD2 (5 bases). This CDR3 contains 19 residues. V lost 4 bases and J 2 bases, leaving 24 bases between the germline ends. The V gene's germline CDR1 is SGHRS and CDR2 YFSETQ. The CDR3 sequence is CASSPTKSIGSLNTGELFF. The CDR3 region has the DNA TGCGCCAGCAGCCCGACTAAAAGTATTGGGAGTTTAAACACCGGGGAGCTGTTTTTT.

The sample holds a few counts of this clone. The chain recombines TRBV5-1 with TRBJ2-3; TRBD2 agrees at 15 bases. The V gene end was trimmed by 3 bases and the J gene end by 7 bases; junction bases not matched to a gene: 6. The CDR3 has 16 amino acids. The germline V gene encodes CDR1 SGHRS and CDR2 YFSETQ. The CDR3: CASSSGLAGGQNTQYF. CDR3 nucleotides: TGCGCCAGCAGCTCTGGACTAGCGGGAGGGCAAAATACGCAGTATTTT.

This chain joins TRBV11-2 and TRBJ2-5; no firm D call. The CDR3 contains 13 residues. Germline CDR1 reads SGHAT; CDR2 reads FQNNGV. The germline V and J ends were trimmed by 5 bases and 5 bases, with 12 bases remaining between them. CDR3 DNA: TGTGCCAGCAGCACCCTCTTTGTGGAGACCCAGTACTTC. Translated, it gives CASSTLFVETQYF.

This chain uses TRBV7-8 with TRBJ2-4, with 9 positions matching TRBD1. The junction had 4 bases not matched to a gene; V was cut back by 1 base and J by 9 bases. Germline assignment: CDR1 SGHVS and CDR2 FQNEAQ. The CDR3 length is 14 residues. The CDR3 here is CASSLVGQGGIQYF. CDR3 in DNA: TGTGCCAGCAGCTTAGTGGGACAGGGAGGCATTCAGTACTTC.

This sequence joins TRBV2 and TRBJ2-4, with D perhaps TRBD2 (6 bases). The CDR3 is made up of 13 amino acids. The V gene lost 4 bases and the J gene lost 9 bases, with 13 bases spanning the gap. Germline CDR1 is SNHLY and CDR2 is FYNNEI. CDR3 residues: CASSVGMGGIQYF. The DNA for the CDR3 is TGTGCCAGCAGTGTCGGAATGGGAGGCATTCAGTACTTC.

The chain combines TRBV5-1 with TRBJ2-7, with 9 bases lining up with TRBD1. The trim removed 3 bases at V and 3 bases at J, leaving 4 bases unmatched. The CDR3 spans 14 residues. The germline gives CDR1 SGHRS, CDR2 YFSETQ. CDR3 sequence: CASSSTGQGYEQYF. DNA for the CDR3: TGCGCCAGCAGCTCCACGGGACAGGGCTACGAGCAGTACTTC.

This clone was counted only a few times. This chain connects TRBV28 to TRBJ2-1; D is perhaps TRBD1 (5 bases). The CDR3 totals 14 residues. Germline-derived CDR1 and CDR2 are MDHEN and SYDVKM. The V end was cut by 9 bases, the J end by 6 bases, with 18 bases between. The CDR3 sequence is CASCSGSYGNEQFF. DNA for the CDR3: TGTGCCAGTTGCTCAGGGTCGTACGGCAATGAGCAGTTCTTC.

The gene calls are TRBV6-5 and TRBJ2-7; weak D call: TRBD1 (5 bases). Germline V gene data show CDR1 as MNHEY and CDR2 as SVGAGI. Trimming took off 4 bases at V and 1 base at J, with 5 bases between the two ends. The CDR3 length is 12 residues. The CDR3: CASSSGSYEQYF. The CDR3 nucleotides are TGTGCCAGCAGTTCAGGGTCCTACGAGCAGTACTTC.

This chain uses TRBV30 with TRBJ2-3; 8 nucleotides align to TRBD1. The CDR3 is 18 amino acids. CDR1 and CDR2 (germline): GTSNPN, SVGIG (reference sequence). V shed 6 bases, J shed 4 bases, and the junction held 21 bases outside the gene matches. The CDR3 loop is CACYSDWVQGATADTQYF. The CDR3 nucleotides read TGTGCCTGTTACAGTGACTGGGTCCAGGGGGCTACGGCAGATACGCAGTATTTT.

Turning to this clone: Mismatch with germline at one junction end may stem from a read error. V usage is TRBV25-1 and J usage is TRBJ2-5; TRBD1 might be the D (5 bases). The germline V gene has CDR1 MGHDK and CDR2 SYGVNS. The CDR3 extends over 10 amino acids. This CDR3 is CASSETDLNF. The CDR3 bases are TGTGCCAGCAGTGAGACAGACCTTAACTTC.

A few counts support this clone. This sequence joins TRBV14 and TRBJ2-5; 11 nucleotides agree with TRBD2. The CDR3 has 16 residues. Losses at the gene ends were 2 bases for V and 5 bases for J; bases not matched to a gene: 7. Germline values: CDR1 SGHDN, CDR2 FVKESK. CDR3 sequence reads: CASSQTRLAGSETQYF. The CDR3 bases are TGTGCCAGCAGCCAAACCAGACTAGCGGGAAGTGAGACCCAGTACTTC.

V is TRBV29-1 and J is TRBJ1-2, with TRBD1 matching 10 bases. The CDR3 contains 13 residues. The V and J ends lost 4 bases and 10 bases, in that order; junction bases with no gene match: 9. Germline CDR1 SQVTM, CDR2 ANQGSEA. The DNA for the CDR3 is TGCAGCGTTGGCTCGGGACAGGGGTCTCTCTACACCTTC. Amino acids: CSVGSGQGSLYTF.

V gene TRBV30 combines with J gene TRBJ2-5, with D possibly being TRBD2 (6 bases). V dropped 3 bases and J dropped 2 bases, with 10 bases sitting between them. CDR1 and CDR2 from the germline V gene are GTSNPN and SVGIG (reference sequence). CDR3 size: 13 residues. CDR3: CAWSPAGQETQYF. The CDR3 DNA reads TGTGCCTGGAGCCCTGCGGGACAAGAGACCCAGTACTTC.

The V and J genes are TRBV27 and TRBJ2-7; 9 bases line up with TRBD2. CDR1 MNHEY and CDR2 SMNVEV come from the germline V gene (reference sequence). CDR3 length equals 14 residues. V gave up 3 bases and J gave up 3 bases; unmatched junction bases: 3. For the CDR3, the DNA is TGTGCCAGCAGTTTTCGCGGGAGGGTCTACGAGCAGTACTTC. Amino acid sequence: CASSFRGRVYEQYF.

The genes are TRBV15 and TRBJ2-1; TRBD1 agrees at 8 bases. CDR3 length: 15 residues. The germline V gene encodes CDR1 LNHNV and CDR2 YYDKDF (reference sequence). V was pared by 0 bases and J by 8 bases, with 6 bases of the junction left unmatched. CDR3 nucleotide sequence: TGTGCCACCAGCAGAGATGGACAGGGTTCCGATGAGCAGTTCTTC. Translating gives CATSRDGQGSDEQFF.

This clone has just a few counts. The rearrangement links TRBV7-2 to TRBJ2-7; D is ambiguous. V shed 6 bases and J shed 4 bases, with 10 bases lying between them. CDR3 length: 12 residues. Looked up from germline, CDR1 is SGHTA and CDR2 is FQGNSA. The CDR3, as DNA: TGTGCCAGCAGACCTACAGCTTACGAGCAGTACTTC. Its translation is CASRPTAYEQYF.

J is TRBJ2-6 and V is TRBV7-2, with D possibly matching TRBD2 (6 bases). Trimming removed 3 bases from V and 2 bases from J, with 11 bases in between. CDR1 SGHTA and CDR2 FQGNSA come from the germline V gene. CDR3 length equals 16 residues. Here the CDR3 reads CASSFVRTTGANVLTF. DNA of the CDR3: TGTGCCAGCAGCTTTGTCAGGACTACTGGGGCCAACGTCCTGACTTTC.

This clone was observed a few times. The chain couples TRBV4-1 to TRBJ2-5; D is possibly TRBD2 (6 bases). CDR1 is MGHRA and CDR2 is YSYEKL in the germline V gene. The CDR3 sequence is 14 residues long. V lost 6 bases, J lost 4 bases, and 15 bases lay in between. In DNA form, the CDR3 reads TGCGCCAGCAGGCCCCCGGGAGCGGGAGAGACCCAGTACTTC. Amino acid sequence: CASRPPGAGETQYF.